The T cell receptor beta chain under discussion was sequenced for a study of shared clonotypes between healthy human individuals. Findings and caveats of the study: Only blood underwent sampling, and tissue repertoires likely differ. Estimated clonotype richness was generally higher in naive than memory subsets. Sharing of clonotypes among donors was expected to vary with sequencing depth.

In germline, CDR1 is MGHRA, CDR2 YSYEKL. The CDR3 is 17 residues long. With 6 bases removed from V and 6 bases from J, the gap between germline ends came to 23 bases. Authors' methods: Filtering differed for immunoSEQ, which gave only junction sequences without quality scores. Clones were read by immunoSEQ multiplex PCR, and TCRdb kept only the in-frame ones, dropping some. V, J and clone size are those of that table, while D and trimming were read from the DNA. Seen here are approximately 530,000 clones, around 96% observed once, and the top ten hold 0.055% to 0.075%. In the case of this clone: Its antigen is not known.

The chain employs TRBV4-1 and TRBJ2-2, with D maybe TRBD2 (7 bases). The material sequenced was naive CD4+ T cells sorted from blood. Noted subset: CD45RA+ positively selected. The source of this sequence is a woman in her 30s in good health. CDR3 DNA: TGCGCCAGCAGATGGGACACGCGGGAGCAAGGCGCCGGGGAGCTGTTTTTT. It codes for CASRWDTREQGAGELFF.